The rows below give T cell receptor beta chains drawn from one sample of a study of control samples from healthy donors and cancer patients. Sequenced by immunoSEQ multiplex PCR; TCRdb stores in-frame clones only, minus some. Among 100,000 to 150,000 clones listed, roughly 90% were seen once. The sample consisted of blood. The receptor set was obtained from a man aged 50 to 60 in good health. Both conserved end residues are part of each CDR3. Each record gives: V gene, clone size, J gene, D gene, CDR3 DNA, CDR3 protein. D genes are given only for firm matches. A row's size may be missing; if present it is once, few, many or a size class.

TRBV9	NA	TRBJ2-1	NA	TGTGCCAGCAGCGTAGGCTCTAGCATGGATGAGCAGTTCTTC	CASSVGSSMDEQFF
TRBV2	NA	TRBJ1-6	NA	TGTGCCAGCAGTGAAAGGGCAGGGGTGGCCTCACCCCTCCACTTT	CASSERAGVASPLHF
TRBV7-8	NA	TRBJ1-1	NA	TGTGCCAGCAGCCGAAACACTGAAGCTTTCTTT	CASSRNTEAFF
TRBV5-6	NA	TRBJ1-2	NA	TGTGCCAGCAGCTTCGACAGGAGGATCTATGGCTACACCTTC	CASSFDRRIYGYTF
TRBV10-3	NA	TRBJ1-1	TRBD1	TGTGCCATCAGTGGGGACAGAAACACTGAAGCTTTCTTT	CAISGDRNTEAFF
TRBV5-1	NA	TRBJ1-1	NA	TGCGCCAGCACCCCAGCGGGAGGCACTGAAGCTTTCTTT	CASTPAGGTEAFF
TRBV6-1	NA	TRBJ1-1	NA	TGTGCCAGCAGTGAGTACACGAACACTGAAGCTTTCTTT	CASSEYTNTEAFF
TRBV2	NA	TRBJ2-5	NA	TGTGCCAGCGTTAGGGACACAGGTTTCCGCCAAGAGACCCAGTACTTC	CASVRDTGFRQETQYF
TRBV7-9	NA	TRBJ1-6	NA	TGTGCCAGCAGCCCCCCGGGGGGGCATGGTGATTCACCCCTCCACTTT	CASSPPGGHGDSPLHF
TRBV20-1	NA	TRBJ2-2	NA	TGCAGTGCTAGTAAGGGTGACACCGGGGAGCTGTTTTTT	CSASKGDTGELFF
TRBV7-9	few	TRBJ2-5	NA	TGTGCCAGCAGCCCGGAACTAGCCTACCAAGAGACCCAGTACTTC	CASSPELAYQETQYF
TRBV10-3	NA	TRBJ1-2	TRBD1	TGTGCCATCAGTGAAGGGACAGGGAACTATGGCTACACCTTC	CAISEGTGNYGYTF
TRBV9	once	TRBJ2-3	TRBD2	TGTGCCAGCAGCCGGGAGGGGGGAGACCCTAGCACAGATACGCAGTATTTT	CASSREGGDPSTDTQYF
TRBV5-1	NA	TRBJ2-7	NA	TGCGCCAGCAGCTTGGCCGGGACTGCCTCCTACGAGCAGTACTTC	CASSLAGTASYEQYF
TRBV5-1	NA	TRBJ2-5	NA	TGCGCCAGCAGCAACCAAGAGACCCAGTACTTC	CASSNQETQYF
TRBV5-1	NA	TRBJ2-7	NA	TGCGCCAGCAGCTTTTGGGGGCCCTCCCCCTACGAGCAGTACTTC	CASSFWGPSPYEQYF
TRBV11-2	NA	TRBJ2-1	NA	TGTGCCAGCAGCTTATCCAATGAGCAGTTCTTC	CASSLSNEQFF
TRBV29-1	NA	TRBJ2-1	TRBD1	TGCAGCGGGGACAGGGCGGGCTCCAATGAGCAGTTCTTC	CSGDRAGSNEQFF
TRBV24-1	once	TRBJ2-3	TRBD2	TGTGCCACCAGTGATGGGAGCGGGGGGGGTACAGATACGCAGTATTTT	CATSDGSGGGTDTQYF
TRBV12-3/TRBV12-4	NA	TRBJ1-2	NA	TGTGCCAGCAGTTTCGGAGTAGGCTATGGCTACACCTTC	CASSFGVGYGYTF
TRBV13	NA	TRBJ2-4	NA	TGTGCCAGCAGCTTTTACGCGGAAATAAAAAACATTCAGTACTTC	CASSFYAEIKNIQYF
TRBV3-1/TRBV3-2	NA	TRBJ2-3	TRBD2	TGTGCCAGCAGCCAATCGGGACTAGACACAGATACGCAGTATTTT	CASSQSGLDTDTQYF
TRBV18	NA	TRBJ2-7	NA	TGTGCCAGCTCACCGAACCCACAGGGTACCTCCCACGAGCAGTACTTC	CASSPNPQGTSHEQYF
TRBV3-1/TRBV3-2	NA	TRBJ2-7	NA	TGTGCCAGCAGCCAAGACTTCTCCTACGAGCAGTACTTC	CASSQDFSYEQYF
TRBV5-4	NA	TRBJ2-5	NA	TGTGCCAGCAGCTTGGGTGGGCAAGAGACCCAGTACTTC	CASSLGGQETQYF
TRBV7-3	NA	TRBJ2-3	TRBD1	TGTGCCAGCAGCACCCGGACAGGGGGCACAGATACGCAGTATTTT	CASSTRTGGTDTQYF
TRBV29-1	NA	TRBJ2-3	TRBD1	TGCAGCGTTGTTAGGGGGCGAAGGACAGATACGCAGTATTTT	CSVVRGRRTDTQYF
TRBV28	few	TRBJ1-1	NA	TGTGCCAGCAGTATCACAGGCCTCGAGGGCACTGAAGCTTTCTTT	CASSITGLEGTEAFF
TRBV11-2	once	TRBJ2-5	TRBD2	TGTGCCAGCAGCTCAAATCTAGCGGGGGGGCCGGGAGAGACCCAGTACTTC	CASSSNLAGGPGETQYF
TRBV5-1	NA	TRBJ2-7	NA	TGCGCCAGCAGCTTGGACAGCCCATTAATCTACGAGCAGTACTTC	CASSLDSPLIYEQYF
TRBV11-2	NA	TRBJ1-4	NA	TGTGCCAGCAGTCGGGGAACTAATGAAAAACTGTTTTTT	CASSRGTNEKLFF
TRBV29-1	NA	TRBJ2-3	TRBD2	TGCAGCGTAGTAACCGGGACTAGCGGAATAATAAATACGCAGTATTTT	CSVVTGTSGIINTQYF
TRBV3-1/TRBV3-2	NA	TRBJ2-5	NA	TGTGCCAGCAGCCAAAGGGGCGTCGAGACCCAGTACTTC	CASSQRGVETQYF
TRBV11-2	NA	TRBJ2-2	TRBD1	TGTGCCAGCAGCGCGACAGGGGTGGCCGGGGAGCTGTTTTTT	CASSATGVAGELFF
TRBV28	NA	TRBJ2-3	NA	TGTGCCATCTATGGGTCGGCACTTAACACAGATACGCAGTATTTT	CAIYGSALNTDTQYF
TRBV27	NA	TRBJ1-6	TRBD1	TGTGCCAGCCATTCAGGGGGCCTGAATTCACCCCTCCACTTT	CASHSGGLNSPLHF
TRBV2	NA	TRBJ2-3	NA	TGTGCCAGCAGGGAGGGTCCGAACACAGATACGCAGTATTTT	CASREGPNTDTQYF
TRBV7-2	NA	TRBJ2-1	NA	TGTGCCAGCAGTCCAAACCTAGATTCGCAGTTCTTC	CASSPNLDSQFF
TRBV4-2	NA	TRBJ2-3	NA	TGTGCCAGCAGCCAAGCGGGGCAGAGCACAGATACGCAGTATTTT	CASSQAGQSTDTQYF
TRBV21-1	NA	TRBJ2-3	NA	TGTGCCAGCAGCAAAGTGATAGCGGGGGGGCGGGATACGCAGTATTTT	CASSKVIAGGRDTQYF
TRBV2	NA	TRBJ2-7	NA	TGTGCCAGCGGGACAAACTCCTACGAGCAGTACTTC	CASGTNSYEQYF
TRBV6-5	NA	TRBJ2-7	NA	TGTGCCAGCAGTTTCACTGTGGGGACCACCCGTTACGAGCAGTACTTC	CASSFTVGTTRYEQYF
TRBV11-3	NA	TRBJ1-1	NA	TGTGCCAGCAGCAAAGGGACTCAGAACACTGAAGCTTTCTTT	CASSKGTQNTEAFF
TRBV18	NA	TRBJ2-5	NA	TGTGCCAGCTCACCGTGGCGGGAAATGGTGGAGACCCAGTACTTC	CASSPWREMVETQYF